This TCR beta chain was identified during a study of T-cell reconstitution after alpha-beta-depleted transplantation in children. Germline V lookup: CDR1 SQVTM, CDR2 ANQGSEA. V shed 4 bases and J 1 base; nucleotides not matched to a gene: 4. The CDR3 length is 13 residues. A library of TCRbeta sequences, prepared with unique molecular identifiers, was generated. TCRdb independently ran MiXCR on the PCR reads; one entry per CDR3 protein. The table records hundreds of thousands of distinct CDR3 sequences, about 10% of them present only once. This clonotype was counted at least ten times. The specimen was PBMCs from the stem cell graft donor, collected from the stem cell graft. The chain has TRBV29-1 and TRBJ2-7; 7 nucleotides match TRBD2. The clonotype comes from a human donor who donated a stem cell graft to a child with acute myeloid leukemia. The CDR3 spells CSVGASGSYEQYF. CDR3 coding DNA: TGCAGCGTTGGGGCTAGCGGTTCCTACGAGCAGTACTTC.